The 32 T cell receptor beta chains reported below all come from one sample, sequenced in a study of early T cells in non-severe SARS-CoV-2 infection. In TCRdb, the 5' RACE reads were re-called with MiXCR into one record per CDR3 protein. Here the sample spans over 55,000 distinct CDR3 sequences, around 12% being singletons. Input material: whole blood. These receptors were obtained from an adult who was a healthcare worker with PCR-confirmed SARS-CoV-2 infection or an uninfected control (not recorded which).

There are many counts of this clonotype. V is TRBV11-1 and J is TRBJ2-2; 9 bases fit TRBD2. CDR3 length equals 17 residues. Trimming removed 1 base from V and 6 bases from J; junction bases left unmatched: 9. Looked up from germline, CDR1 is SGHAT and CDR2 is FQDESV (reference sequence). In DNA form, the CDR3 reads TGTGCCAGCAGCTTAGGTGGGCTAGCGGGGATCGCCGGGGAGCTGTTTTTT. Its translation is CASSLGGLAGIAGELFF.

On this clonotype itself: A read error may produce the germline difference seen at one junction end. Written as DNA, the CDR3 is TGTGCCAGCAGCCCCGCGCCAGCGGGTTCTACTCAAGAGAACCAGTACTTC. Its translation is CASSPAPAGSTQENQYF. The chain joins TRBV7-3 to TRBJ2-5; D is perhaps TRBD2 (6 bases). CDR1 SGHTA and CDR2 FQGTGA come from the germline V gene. The CDR3 totals 17 residues.

This clonotype was observed at least ten times. This rearrangement joins TRBV7-3 to TRBJ2-1; TRBD2 is a possible D gene (5 bases). Germline V gene data show CDR1 as SGHTA and CDR2 as FQGTGA. The CDR3 contains 15 residues. Between the trimmed V and J ends, which lost 0 bases and 5 bases, there was a span of 11 bases. CDR3 in DNA: TGTGCCAGCAGCTTAACAGGCGGGCTAAACAATGAGCAGTTCTTC. This encodes CASSLTGGLNNEQFF.

On this clonotype itself: A much larger clone is a single base away; this may be a read error. The chain uses TRBV27 and TRBJ1-6, with D perhaps matching TRBD1 (6 bases). This CDR3 is 14 amino acids long. The V gene's germline CDR1 is MNHEY and CDR2 SMNVEV (reference sequence). Trimming took 10 bases from V and 7 from J, leaving 17 bases between them. The CDR3 sequence: CANRDSGGNSPLHF. CDR3 coding DNA: TGTGCCAACAGGGATTCCGGGGGGAATTCACCCCTCCACTTT.

The table lists this clonotype with many counts. The chain joins TRBV2 to TRBJ1-2, with D unclear. Trimming cost V 8 bases and J 3 bases, with 10 bases left between them. This CDR3 has 12 residues. Germline assignment: CDR1 SNHLY and CDR2 FYNNEI. The CDR3 spells CASGRLYYGYTF. The CDR3 DNA reads TGTGCCAGCGGTCGGCTTTACTATGGCTACACCTTC.

This clonotype appeared a few times. V and J are TRBV28 and TRBJ2-1, with D possibly matching TRBD1 (6 bases). CDR3 length: 14 amino acids. The V and J ends lost 7 bases and 5 bases respectively, with 15 bases between them. CDR1 and CDR2 (germline): MDHEN, SYDVKM. The CDR3 DNA follows: TGTGCCAGCACCCCACAGGGCGCGGACAATGAGCAGTTCTTC. It specifies CASTPQGADNEQFF.

The CDR3 nucleotides are TGTGCCAGCAGCACCCTAATAGCGGGTTCCTACAATGAGCAGTTCTTC. This codes for CASSTLIAGSYNEQFF. This chain connects TRBV7-9 to TRBJ2-1; 7 bases line up with TRBD2. The CDR3 is 16 residues long. After removal of 5 bases from V and 1 base from J, the junction contained 8 bases not matched to a gene. The germline gives CDR1 SEHNR, CDR2 FQNEAQ (reference sequence).

This clonotype was seen ten or more times. The chain couples TRBV29-1 to TRBJ2-7, with a possible D match to TRBD2 (5 bases). V was shortened by 7 bases and J by 2 bases, with 15 bases between the two germline ends. CDR1 and CDR2 from the germline V gene are SQVTM and ANQGSEA. The CDR3 is made up of 13 amino acids. DNA of the CDR3: TGCAGCGCTCGAGGGTCGGGGACCTACGAGCAGTACTTC. This gives the protein CSARGSGTYEQYF.

This clonotype was recorded many times. The chain uses TRBV2 and TRBJ2-1, with D perhaps TRBD1 (5 bases). Germline CDR1 is SNHLY and CDR2 is FYNNEI. The ends were cut back, 8 bases at V and 7 bases at J, with 15 bases in the middle. This CDR3 is 13 amino acids long. Here the CDR3 reads CASVEQVPNEQFF. DNA for the CDR3: TGTGCCAGCGTCGAACAGGTACCTAATGAGCAGTTCTTC.

At least ten counts were recorded for this clonotype. The CDR3 DNA is TGTGCCAGCAGCTCCATGACTCCCTACGAGCAGTACTTC. Amino acid sequence: CASSSMTPYEQYF. V gene TRBV11-2 combines with J gene TRBJ2-7, with D hard to call. The CDR3 totals 13 residues. The V gene lost 4 bases and the J gene lost 2 bases, with 9 bases spanning the gap. Germline assignment: CDR1 SGHAT and CDR2 FQNNGV.

This clonotype was seen repeatedly, ten times or more. The rearrangement uses TRBV6-6 and TRBJ2-2; D is unresolved. Germline CDR1 is MNHNY and CDR2 is SVGAGI (reference sequence). V was clipped by 7 bases and J by 3 bases, with 9 bases between them. The CDR3 is 13 amino acids. The CDR3 DNA sequence: TGTGCCAGCACCCCGACTTACACCGGGGAGCTGTTTTTT. It codes for CASTPTYTGELFF.

This clonotype was detected ten times or more. The chain couples TRBV5-1 to TRBJ2-5; 7 positions match TRBD2. The CDR3 spans 15 residues. V lost 2 bases to trimming and J lost 5 bases; unmatched junction nucleotides: 9. Germline lookup yields CDR1 SGHRS and CDR2 YFSETQ. The CDR3 spells CASSLELALRETQYF. The CDR3 nucleotides are TGCGCCAGCAGCTTAGAACTAGCGTTGAGGGAGACCCAGTACTTC. The full variable domain, with the rest looked up from reference TRBV5-1 and TRBJ2-5, is KAGVTQTPRYLIKTRGQQVTLSCSPISGHRSVSWYQQTPGQGLQFLFEYFSETQRNKGNFPGRFSGRQFSNSRSEMNVSTLELGDSALYLCASSLELALRETQYFGPGTRLLVL.

This clonotype came up many times. The chain joins TRBV29-1 to TRBJ1-1; D is unclear. CDR3 size: 11 residues. The V end was cut by 2 bases, the J end by 0 bases, with 1 base between. Germline lookup yields CDR1 SQVTM and CDR2 ANQGSEA. This CDR3 is CSVEMNTEAFF. In DNA, the CDR3 is TGCAGCGTTGAAATGAACACTGAAGCTTTCTTT.

In this sample, this clonotype turned up many times. This chain uses TRBV20-1 with TRBJ2-7; possibly TRBD1 for D (7 bases). This CDR3 has 14 amino acids. Germline-derived CDR1 and CDR2 are DFQATT and SNEGSKA (reference sequence). Trimming removed 1 base from V and 5 bases from J, with 15 bases in between. CDR3 residues: CSARAPSGGHEQYF. The DNA of the CDR3 is TGCAGTGCTAGAGCTCCATCAGGGGGGCACGAGCAGTACTTC.

This clonotype has just a few counts. This chain uses TRBV19 with TRBJ2-3; 13 bases line up with TRBD2. The germline V gene encodes CDR1 LNHDA and CDR2 SQIVND (reference sequence). The J segment lost 10 bases and the V segment lost 5 bases, leaving 6 bases of the junction unmatched. The CDR3 consists of 14 residues. CDR3 sequence reads: CASSPRTSGGSQYF. The CDR3 nucleotides read TGTGCCAGTAGTCCTCGGACTAGCGGGGGTTCGCAGTATTTT.

This chain uses TRBV18 with TRBJ1-5; D gene unclear. CDR1 and CDR2 from the germline V gene are KGHSH and LQKENI. The CDR3 runs 14 residues. V was clipped by 1 base and J by 5 bases, with 9 bases between them. CDR3 residues: CASSPLGGDQPQHF. The CDR3, as DNA: TGTGCCAGCTCACCACTGGGTGGTGATCAGCCCCAGCATTTT.

The CDR3 DNA reads TGCAGCGCGGGGTCAGTTAACTATGGCTACACCTTC. Amino acid sequence: CSAGSVNYGYTF. The chain combines TRBV29-1 with TRBJ1-2, with D hard to call. The V gene lost 7 bases and the J gene lost 1 base, with 10 bases spanning the gap. This CDR3 region has 12 residues. Germline V gene lookup returns CDR1 SQVTM and CDR2 ANQGSEA.

This clonotype appeared many times. The J gene is TRBJ1-1, the V gene TRBV5-1; TRBD1 matches 7 bases. The CDR3 is 15 residues long. Germline V gene data show CDR1 as SGHRS and CDR2 as YFSETQ. The V gene end was trimmed by 4 bases and the J gene end by 4 bases; junction bases not matched to a gene: 10. DNA for the CDR3: TGCGCCAGCAGCGCCGACAGGGCCCGGGGCACTGAAGCTTTCTTT. It is translated as CASSADRARGTEAFF.

V is TRBV5-1 and J is TRBJ2-7; 8 positions agree with TRBD1. After removal of 4 bases from V and 6 bases from J, the junction contained 12 bases not matched to a gene. This CDR3 has 15 residues. The germline V gene has CDR1 SGHRS and CDR2 YFSETQ. The CDR3 is CASSSLSTGDSEQYF. As DNA, the CDR3 is TGCGCCAGCAGCAGCTTGTCGACAGGGGATAGCGAGCAGTACTTC.

There are many counts of this clonotype. The chain employs TRBV7-8 and TRBJ1-5; tentatively, D is TRBD1 (6 bases). The V and J ends lost 5 bases and 3 bases respectively, with 23 bases between them. This CDR3 comprises 18 residues. Per the germline V gene, CDR1 is SGHVS and CDR2 is FQNEAQ. In DNA form, the CDR3 reads TGTGCCAGCAGCCCGGGGGCGTCGACGGCCGGACTCAATCAGCCCCAGCATTTT. This encodes CASSPGASTAGLNQPQHF.

The V gene is TRBV3-1, the J gene TRBJ2-2; TRBD1 matches at 9 bases. The germline gives CDR1 LGHDT, CDR2 YNNKEL (reference sequence). The J segment lost 7 bases and the V segment lost 4 bases, leaving 7 bases of the junction unmatched. The CDR3 has 15 residues. As DNA, the CDR3 is TGTGCCAGCAGCCTCCGGACAGGGGATATCGGGGAGCTGTTTTTT. This codes for CASSLRTGDIGELFF.

V gene TRBV4-1 combines with J gene TRBJ2-1, with a possible D match to TRBD2 (5 bases). Trimming cost V 1 base and J 0 bases, with 13 bases left between them. The germline CDR1 and CDR2 sequences are MGHRA and YSYEKL. This CDR3 region has 17 residues. The CDR3 bases are TGCGCCAGCAGCCAAGCGGACGGGATTAGCTCCTACAATGAGCAGTTCTTC. This gives the protein CASSQADGISSYNEQFF.

The sample holds many counts of this clonotype. This chain joins TRBV7-2 and TRBJ2-3; D is ambiguous. This CDR3 has 12 residues. Trimming removed 3 bases from V and 3 bases from J, with 4 bases in between. CDR1 SGHTA and CDR2 FQGNSA come from the germline V gene. DNA for the CDR3: TGTGCCAGCAGCTTCGGGACAGATACGCAGTATTTT. Amino acid sequence: CASSFGTDTQYF. Filled out from reference TRBV7-2 and TRBJ2-3, the complete variable domain reads GAGVSQSPSNKVTEKGKDVELRCDPISGHTALYWYRQSLGQGLEFLIYFQGNSAPDKSGLPSDRFSAERTGGSVSTLTIQRTQQEDSAVYLCASSFGTDTQYFGPGTRLTVL.

This clonotype showed up just a few times. The J gene is TRBJ2-1, the V gene TRBV11-1, with 9 bases fitting TRBD1. The CDR3 loop spans 14 amino acids. Germline V lookup: CDR1 SGHAT, CDR2 FQDESV (reference sequence). V dropped 7 bases and J dropped 6; count of bases not matched to a gene: 7. The DNA of the CDR3 is TGTGCCAGCACCCGGGACAGGGCTTCCAATGAGCAGTTCTTC. This codes for CASTRDRASNEQFF.

This clonotype was seen ten or more times. The rearrangement joins TRBV7-3 to TRBJ2-2, with 12 bases matching TRBD1. Germline CDR1 and CDR2: SGHTA and FQGTGA. Trimming took 6 bases from V and 7 from J; bases not matched to a gene: 12. This CDR3 has 17 residues. CDR3 DNA: TGTGCCAGCAGTTTCTTCCAGGGACAGGGGGCAATCGGGGAGCTGTTTTTT. It specifies CASSFFQGQGAIGELFF.

V usage is TRBV12-3 or TRBV12-4 and J usage is TRBJ2-2; weak D call: TRBD1 (5 bases). V lost 2 bases and J lost 7, with 11 bases in between. This CDR3 is 14 amino acids long. The CDR3 loop reads CASSLRGMVGELFF. In DNA form, the CDR3 reads TGTGCCAGCAGTTTAAGGGGTATGGTCGGGGAGCTGTTTTTT.

This clonotype was seen ten or more times. The CDR3 loop reads CSVDGRATLYNEQFF. CDR3 nucleotides: TGCAGCGTTGATGGGAGGGCTACTCTCTACAATGAGCAGTTCTTC. This chain joins TRBV29-1 and TRBJ2-1; 7 nucleotides line up with TRBD2. Germline values: CDR1 SQVTM, CDR2 ANQGSEA. This CDR3 is 15 amino acids long. V lost 3 bases, J lost 3 bases, and 8 bases stayed unmatched.

The table lists this clonotype with many counts. J is TRBJ2-1 and V is TRBV6-6; TRBD1 matches at 11 bases. Looked up from germline, CDR1 is MNHNY and CDR2 is SVGAGI (reference sequence). Unmatched junction bases numbered 9, after V lost 7 bases and J lost 7 bases. The CDR3 is 15 amino acids. CDR3 residues: CASTNGQGASNEQFF. The CDR3 DNA follows: TGTGCCAGCACCAACGGACAGGGGGCGTCGAATGAGCAGTTCTTC.

V usage is TRBV3-1 and J usage is TRBJ2-5; TRBD2 matches 11 bases. This CDR3 is built from 16 residues. Germline V gene data show CDR1 as LGHDT and CDR2 as YNNKEL (reference sequence). With V trimmed by 0 bases and J by 10 bases, 10 bases remained unmatched. CDR3 sequence (DNA): TGTGCCAGCAGCCAAGATTGGGCTAGCGGGAGGATCGTCCAGTACTTC. It encodes CASSQDWASGRIVQYF.

This clonotype has at least ten counts. The chain couples TRBV29-1 to TRBJ2-7; the D gene is possibly TRBD2 (6 bases). Trimming removed 4 bases from V and 1 base from J, with 14 bases in between. CDR3 size: 14 residues. Germline V lookup: CDR1 SQVTM, CDR2 ANQGSEA. The CDR3 reads CSVGGAGSSYEQYF. CDR3 bases: TGCAGCGTTGGCGGTGCGGGGTCTTCCTACGAGCAGTACTTC.

This clonotype was counted at least ten times. The chain links TRBV20-1 to TRBJ2-5; no clear D gene. This CDR3 contains 14 residues. The V and J ends lost 0 bases and 0 bases respectively, with 8 bases between them. Germline CDR1 and CDR2: DFQATT and SNEGSKA (reference sequence). The CDR3 bases are TGCAGTGCTAGAGACTACCAATACCAAGAGACCCAGTACTTC. This codes for CSARDYQYQETQYF.

This clonotype showed up just a few times. The V call is TRBV5-1, the J call TRBJ2-7; TRBD1 matches 7 bases. The CDR3 extends over 15 amino acids. Germline loops: CDR1 SGHRS, CDR2 YFSETQ. Trimming took 2 bases from V and 2 from J; bases not matched to a gene: 7. The chain's CDR3 is CASSLSTGSTYEQYF. The CDR3 nucleotides read TGCGCCAGCAGCTTATCGACAGGGTCCACCTACGAGCAGTACTTC.